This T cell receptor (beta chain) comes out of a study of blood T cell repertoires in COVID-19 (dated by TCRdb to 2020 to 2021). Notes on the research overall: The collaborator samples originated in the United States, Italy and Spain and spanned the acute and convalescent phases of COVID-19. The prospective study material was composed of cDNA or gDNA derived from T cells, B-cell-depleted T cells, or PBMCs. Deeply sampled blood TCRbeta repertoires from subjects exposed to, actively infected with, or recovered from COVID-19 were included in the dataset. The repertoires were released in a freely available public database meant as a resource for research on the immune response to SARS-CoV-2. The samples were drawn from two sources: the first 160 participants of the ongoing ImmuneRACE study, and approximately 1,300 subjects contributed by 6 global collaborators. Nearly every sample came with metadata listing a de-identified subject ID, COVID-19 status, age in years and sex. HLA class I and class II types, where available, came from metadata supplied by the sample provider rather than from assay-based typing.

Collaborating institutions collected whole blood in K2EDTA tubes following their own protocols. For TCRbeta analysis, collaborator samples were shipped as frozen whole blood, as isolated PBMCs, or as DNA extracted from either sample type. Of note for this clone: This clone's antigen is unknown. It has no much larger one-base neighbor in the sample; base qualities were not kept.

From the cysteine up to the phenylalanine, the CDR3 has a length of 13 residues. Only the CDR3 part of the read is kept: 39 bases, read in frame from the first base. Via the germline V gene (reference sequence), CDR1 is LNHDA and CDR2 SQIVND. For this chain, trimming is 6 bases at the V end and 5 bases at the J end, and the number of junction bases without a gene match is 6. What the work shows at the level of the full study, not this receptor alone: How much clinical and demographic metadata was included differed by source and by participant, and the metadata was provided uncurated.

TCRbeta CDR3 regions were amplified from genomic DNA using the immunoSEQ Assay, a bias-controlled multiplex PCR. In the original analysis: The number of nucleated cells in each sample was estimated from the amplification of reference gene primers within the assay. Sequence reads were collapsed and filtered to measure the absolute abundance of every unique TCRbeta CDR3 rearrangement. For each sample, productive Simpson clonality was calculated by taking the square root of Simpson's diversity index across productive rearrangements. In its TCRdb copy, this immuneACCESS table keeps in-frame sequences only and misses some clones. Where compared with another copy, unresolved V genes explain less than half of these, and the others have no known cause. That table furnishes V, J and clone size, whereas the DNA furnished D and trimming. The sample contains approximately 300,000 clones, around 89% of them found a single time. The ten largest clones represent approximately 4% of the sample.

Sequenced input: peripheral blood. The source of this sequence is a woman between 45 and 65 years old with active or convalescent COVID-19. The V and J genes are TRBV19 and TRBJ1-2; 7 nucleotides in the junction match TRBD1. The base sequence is TGTGCCAGTAGCCGGGACAGTCTTTATGGCTACACCTTC. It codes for CASSRDSLYGYTF. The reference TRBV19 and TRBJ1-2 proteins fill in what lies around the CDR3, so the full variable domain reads DGGITQSPKYLFRKEGQNVTLSCEQNLNHDAMYWYRQDPGQGLRLIYYSQIVNDFQKGDIAEGYSVSREKKESFPLTVTSAQKNPTAFYLCASSRDSLYGYTFGSGTRLTVV.